Listed below are T cell receptor beta chains from one sample, sequenced in a study of TIL therapy for anti-PD-1-resistant metastatic lung cancer. The method was immunoSEQ multiplex PCR; TCRdb's version includes in-frame clones alone and lacks a portion of them. The profile shows fewer than 65,000 clones, roughly four fifths of them singletons. The input for sequencing was blood, taken at baseline. Receptor source: a person between 30 and 79 years old with non-small cell lung cancer. CDR3s leave out the opening cysteine and the closing phenylalanine or tryptophan. Each record gives: V gene, clone size, CDR3 protein. Rows may omit the clone size; those that give it use once, few, many or a size class.

V: TRBV30; size: NA; CDR3: AWSARLYEQY
V: TRBV19; size: few; CDR3: ASSIFSVTKITEQY
V: TRBV9; size: NA; CDR3: ASSVVASTGELF
V: TRBV28; size: NA; CDR3: ASSSGWAEAF
V: TRBV9; size: NA; CDR3: ASNQGNSPLH
V: TRBV5-4; size: NA; CDR3: ASSFINEQY
V: TRBV18; size: few; CDR3: ASSPRDFQNLH
V: TRBV7-9; size: NA; CDR3: ASSLDGLLDEKLF
V: TRBV4-1; size: few; CDR3: ASSPIGGGAQETQY
V: TRBV6-5; size: NA; CDR3: ASRPTSGGEQF
V: TRBV27; size: NA; CDR3: ASKNRGSGANVLT
V: TRBV5-1; size: NA; CDR3: ASSFRGGPGDITEKLF
V: TRBV6-2/TRBV6-3; size: NA; CDR3: ASSYVGTTEKY
V: TRBV5-1; size: NA; CDR3: ASSPGQGEKQPQH
V: TRBV12-3/TRBV12-4; size: once; CDR3: ASSLERGRQF
V: TRBV6-1; size: NA; CDR3: ASSEWTGQGSQPQH
V: TRBV18; size: NA; CDR3: ASSEPGTSGTYEQY
V: TRBV10-3; size: NA; CDR3: AISEVIRELEQY
V: TRBV18; size: NA; CDR3: ASSHNRGRKEETQY
V: TRBV29-1; size: NA; CDR3: SAQRLAGGSEQF
V: TRBV5-4; size: NA; CDR3: ASSLVPPGDTYTGELF
V: TRBV4-2; size: NA; CDR3: ASGGEWDTGELF
V: TRBV5-5; size: few; CDR3: ASRQGTGNSPLH
V: TRBV19; size: NA; CDR3: ASSMGQGGTYT
V: TRBV11-2; size: NA; CDR3: ASSGRDIRLAKNIQY
V: TRBV28; size: NA; CDR3: ASSFHGGSLGEQY
V: TRBV19; size: NA; CDR3: ASKRGKGAPGNQPQH
V: TRBV14; size: NA; CDR3: ASSRSTGELF
V: TRBV5-1; size: NA; CDR3: ASSTGDSITDTQY
V: TRBV7-6; size: NA; CDR3: ASSSGGRGLYEQY